The present T cell receptor beta chain was sequenced within a study of T cells in Graves' hyperthyroidism and ophthalmopathy. On this clonotype itself: Its antigen is undetermined.

Overall study results and limits: Separating ophthalmopathy from stable hyperthyroidism was achieved by a 13 V-J model.

Exclusions: uncontrolled infection, other autoimmune disease, pregnancy, lactation. Diagnosis rested on symptoms, serum thyroxine and TRAb, thyroid ultrasound, and orbital computed tomography. This CDR3 comprises 12 residues. Germline values: CDR1 DFQATT, CDR2 SNEGSKA (reference sequence). V gave up 7 bases and J gave up 5 bases; unmatched junction bases: 5. TCR beta CDR3 region amplification was performed from RNA transcripts. The TCR CDR3 was amplified in a first-round RT-PCR using the HTBI primer set. TCRdb re-analysed the multiplex PCR reads in MiXCR, keeping a single row per CDR3 protein. This sample has 660,000 or so distinct CDR3 sequences; less than 45% occur once, and the top ten carry less than 9.5%.

The rearrangement joins TRBV20-1 to TRBJ2-5; 9 positions agree with TRBD2. This clonotype originated in an adult man with Graves' disease, either hyperthyroidism or ophthalmopathy (not recorded which). Sequencing was done on a sample of peripheral blood or thyroid tissue (not recorded which). Written as DNA, the CDR3 is TGCAGTGTGCGGGGGGGGCACGAGACCCAGTACTTC. It yields the protein CSVRGGHETQYF.